This T cell receptor beta chain was documented in a study of T cells in Graves' hyperthyroidism and ophthalmopathy. Study-level results: Classification by a 13 V-J model distinguished ophthalmopathy from stable hyperthyroidism.

Trimming removed 3 bases at V and 1 base at J, with 9 bases between. The CDR3 loop spans 14 amino acids. Amplification targeted TCR beta CDR3 regions from RNA transcripts. When the TCR CDR3 underwent first-round RT-PCR, the HTBI primer set was used. One entry per CDR3 protein results from TCRdb running MiXCR on the multiplex PCR reads. The data contain 550,000 to 700,000 distinct CDR3 sequences, roughly 14% of them singletons. This clonotype was seen many times. Its matching antigen is unknown. The rearrangement links TRBV12-3 or TRBV12-4 to TRBJ1-2; D gene ambiguous. This TCR was sampled from a woman between 40 and 55 years old with Graves' ophthalmopathy. The sample taken for sequencing was blood. CDR3 loop: CASSFSMVNYGYTF. The CDR3 region has the DNA TGTGCCAGCAGTTTCTCGATGGTTAACTATGGCTACACCTTC.